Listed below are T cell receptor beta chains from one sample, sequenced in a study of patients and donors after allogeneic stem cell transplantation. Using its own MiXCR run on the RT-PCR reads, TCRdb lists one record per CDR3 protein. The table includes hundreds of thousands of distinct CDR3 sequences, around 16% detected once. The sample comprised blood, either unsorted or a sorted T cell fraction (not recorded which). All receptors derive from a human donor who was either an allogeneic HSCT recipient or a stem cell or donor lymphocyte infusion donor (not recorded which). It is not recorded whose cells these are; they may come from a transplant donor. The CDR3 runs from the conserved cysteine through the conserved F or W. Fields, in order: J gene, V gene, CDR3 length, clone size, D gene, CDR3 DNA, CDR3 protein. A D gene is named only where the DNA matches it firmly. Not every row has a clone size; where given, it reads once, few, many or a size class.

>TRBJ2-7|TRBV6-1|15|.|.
TGTGCCAGCAGGGTTGGACGGATGATCTCCTACGAGCAGTACTTC
CASRVGRMISYEQYF
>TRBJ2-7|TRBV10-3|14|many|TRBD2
TGTGCCATCACACCGGGACTAGCGGGAAATAAGCAGTACTTC
CAITPGLAGNKQYF
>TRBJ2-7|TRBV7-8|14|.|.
TGTGCCAGCAGCTTAGAGCAGAGCTCCTACGAGCAGTACTTC
CASSLEQSSYEQYF
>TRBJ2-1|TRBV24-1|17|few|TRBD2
TGTGCCACCAGTGACCCACCCCCAGCGGGAGCCCCCTATGGGCAGTTCTTC
CATSDPPPAGAPYGQFF
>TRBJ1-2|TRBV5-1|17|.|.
TGCGCCAGCAGCTTGATAAGTTCCGGGACACACACCTATGGCTACACCTTC
CASSLISSGTHTYGYTF
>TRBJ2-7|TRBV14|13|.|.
TGTGCCAGCAGCCAGGATGCGGGACAGCAGCAGTACTTC
CASSQDAGQQQYF
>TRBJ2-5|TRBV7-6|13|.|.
TGTGCCAGCAGCTTAGGGGTACAAGAGACCCAGTACTTC
CASSLGVQETQYF
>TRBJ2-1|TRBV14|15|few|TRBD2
TGTGCCAGCAGCCCCGGGACTAGAGGCTCTGATGAGCAGTTCTTC
CASSPGTRGSDEQFF
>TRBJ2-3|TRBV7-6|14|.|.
TGTGCCAGCAGCTTAGTAGTTCTCTCAGCTACGCAGTATTTT
CASSLVVLSATQYF
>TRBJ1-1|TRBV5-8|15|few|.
TGTGCCAGCAGCCATCGCCTTCCCATGAACACTGAAGCTTTCTTT
CASSHRLPMNTEAFF